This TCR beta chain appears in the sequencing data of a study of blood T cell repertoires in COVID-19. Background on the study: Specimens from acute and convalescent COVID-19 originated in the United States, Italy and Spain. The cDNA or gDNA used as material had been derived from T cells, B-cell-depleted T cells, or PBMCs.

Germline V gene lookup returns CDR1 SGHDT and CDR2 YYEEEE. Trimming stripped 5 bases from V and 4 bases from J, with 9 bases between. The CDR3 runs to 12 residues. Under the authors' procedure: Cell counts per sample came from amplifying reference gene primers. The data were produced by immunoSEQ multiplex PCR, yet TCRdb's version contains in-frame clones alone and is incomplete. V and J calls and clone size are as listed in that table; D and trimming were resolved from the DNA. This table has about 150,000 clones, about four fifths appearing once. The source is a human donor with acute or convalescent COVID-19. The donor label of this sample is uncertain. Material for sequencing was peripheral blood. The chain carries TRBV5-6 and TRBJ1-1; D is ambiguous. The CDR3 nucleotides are TGTGCCAGCAGGCTAGGCCTCACTGAAGCTTTCTTT. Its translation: CASRLGLTEAFF.